These 21 T cell receptor beta chains were sequenced from one sample in a study of blood T cell repertoires in COVID-19. The data were produced by immunoSEQ multiplex PCR, yet TCRdb's version contains in-frame clones alone and is incomplete. The data contain about 220,000 clones, 84% of them seen just once; the ten biggest clones take up just under 20%. The sequenced sample consisted of peripheral blood. The receptors stem from a young man with active or convalescent COVID-19.

In this sample, this clone turned up once. The V gene is TRBV6-6, the J gene TRBJ2-2, with D perhaps TRBD2 (5 bases). CDR1 is MNHNY and CDR2 is SVGAGI in the germline V gene (reference sequence). V was shortened by 4 bases and J by 4 bases, with 10 bases between the two germline ends. The CDR3 length is 14 residues. CDR3 in DNA: TGTGCCAGCAGTTTGGTAGCGTCCACCGGGGAGCTGTTTTTT. It specifies CASSLVASTGELFF.

The chain combines TRBV7-9 with TRBJ1-2, with 7 bases lining up with TRBD1. The CDR3 sequence is 14 residues long. Germline CDR1 is SEHNR and CDR2 is FQNEAQ (reference sequence). The V and J ends lost 1 base and 8 bases, in that order; junction bases with no gene match: 7. In nucleotides, the CDR3 is TGTGCCAGCAGCTTAGGTCCCAGGGGGAACGGCTACACCTTC. Its translation is CASSLGPRGNGYTF.

This chain's CDR3 is CASSEELGQGQRGYTF. CDR3 bases: TGTGCCAGCAGTGAAGAATTGGGACAGGGTCAAAGGGGCTACACCTTC. This chain joins TRBV6-1 and TRBJ1-2; 9 nucleotides agree with TRBD1. Germline V lookup: CDR1 MNHNS, CDR2 SASEGT. CDR3 size: 16 residues. V shed 1 base and J 8 bases; nucleotides not matched to a gene: 11.

The rearrangement joins TRBV5-4 to TRBJ2-3, with 9 bases matching TRBD1. V lost 4 bases to trimming and J lost 1 base; unmatched junction nucleotides: 7. This CDR3 has 16 amino acids. Germline lookup yields CDR1 SGHNT and CDR2 YYREEE (reference sequence). This chain's CDR3 is CASSLWDRAGTDTQYF. The CDR3 DNA is TGTGCCAGCAGCCTATGGGACAGGGCCGGCACAGATACGCAGTATTTT. The complete variable domain, with remaining parts taken from reference TRBV5-4 and TRBJ2-3, reads ETGVTQSPTHLIKTRGQQVTLRCSSQSGHNTVSWYQQALGQGPQFIFQYYREEENGRGNFPPRFSGLQFPNYSSELNVNALELDDSALYLCASSLWDRAGTDTQYFGPGTRLTVL.

The rearrangement links TRBV5-1 to TRBJ1-2; 7 bases line up with TRBD1. The CDR3 consists of 13 residues. Unmatched junction bases numbered 6, after V lost 4 bases and J lost 6 bases. CDR1 is SGHRS, CDR2 YFSETQ, per germline. CDR3 region: CASSVDRMDGYTF. The CDR3, as DNA: TGCGCCAGCAGCGTGGACAGGATGGATGGCTACACCTTC.

V gene TRBV6-6 combines with J gene TRBJ1-6; 8 positions agree with TRBD1. Germline V gene data show CDR1 as MNHNY and CDR2 as SVGAGI (reference sequence). Losses at the gene ends were 5 bases for V and 8 bases for J; bases not matched to a gene: 2. The CDR3 totals 13 residues. CDR3 DNA sequence: TGTGCCAGCAGTAAGACAGGGGATTCACCCCTCCACTTT. It encodes CASSKTGDSPLHF.

This chain links TRBV4-2 with TRBJ2-7; 7 nucleotides align to TRBD2. The CDR3 sequence is 16 residues long. Trimming at V came to 1 base and at J to 2 bases, leaving 8 bases not matched to a gene. Germline V gene sequence: CDR1 LGHNA, CDR2 YNFKEQ. CDR3 in DNA: TGTGCCAGCAGCCAAGCCTGGGGGGGAAACACCTACGAGCAGTACTTC. It translates to CASSQAWGGNTYEQYF.

V is TRBV6-5 and J is TRBJ2-1, with TRBD2 identical over 8 bases. This CDR3 is built from 15 residues. CDR1 and CDR2 from the germline V gene are MNHEY and SVGAGI. With 1 base clipped from V and 8 bases from J, the junction kept 7 bases outside the gene matches. CDR3 in DNA: TGTGCCAGCAGTTACTTTCCTCAACTAGCGGATGAGCAGTTCTTC. It is translated as CASSYFPQLADEQFF.

The chain carries TRBV7-2 and TRBJ1-2, with 11 nucleotides matching TRBD1. V gave up 3 bases and J gave up 8 bases; unmatched junction bases: 2. This CDR3 has 13 amino acids. Germline V lookup: CDR1 SGHTA, CDR2 FQGNSA. The CDR3 DNA reads TGTGCCAGCAGCTTGGACAGGGGGCGCGGCTACACCTTC. Translation gives CASSLDRGRGYTF.

This chain uses TRBV5-1 with TRBJ1-4; no definite D call. Germline CDR1 is SGHRS and CDR2 is YFSETQ. The V end lost 5 bases, the J end lost 7 bases, and 21 bases lay between the germline ends. This CDR3 region has 16 residues. CDR3 loop: CASRYSIYQGSEKLFF. The CDR3 DNA reads as TGCGCCAGCAGATACAGTATCTACCAAGGAAGTGAAAAACTGTTTTTT.

This sequence joins TRBV6-4 and TRBJ1-6; tentatively, D is TRBD1 (6 bases). The CDR3 has 13 residues. V was shortened by 6 bases and J by 7 bases, with 10 bases between the two germline ends. From germline, CDR1 is MRHNA and CDR2 SNTAGT. The CDR3 is CASSLGQNSPLHF. The CDR3 DNA sequence: TGTGCCAGCAGCCTAGGACAGAATTCACCCCTCCACTTT.

V gene TRBV5-5 combines with J gene TRBJ2-3; D ambiguous. Trimming removed 4 bases at V and 11 bases at J, with 14 bases between. The germline gives CDR1 SGHKS, CDR2 YYEKEE (reference sequence). This CDR3 spans 12 amino acids. The CDR3 protein is CASSQLLGRQYF. The CDR3 DNA reads TGTGCCAGCAGCCAACTACTCGGTCGGCAGTATTTT.

The genes are TRBV28 and TRBJ2-6, with TRBD1 matching over 8 bases. Germline loops: CDR1 MDHEN, CDR2 SYDVKM. CDR3 size: 16 residues. Trimming removed 6 bases from V and 3 bases from J; junction bases left unmatched: 7. Here the CDR3 reads CASRSGGAGGANVLTF. The CDR3 DNA sequence: TGTGCCAGCAGGTCAGGGGGCGCAGGTGGGGCCAACGTCCTGACTTTC.

This clone was picked up many times. The CDR3 DNA reads TGTGCCAGCAGCCCCCGCGGGGGGTGGGACGGGGAGCTGTTTTTT. Its protein is CASSPRGGWDGELFF. The chain employs TRBV9 and TRBJ2-2; 8 nucleotides line up with TRBD2. J lost 7 bases, V lost 4 bases, and 9 bases had no gene match. This CDR3 is 15 amino acids long. Germline V gene data show CDR1 as SGDLS and CDR2 as YYNGEE.

This sequence joins TRBV4-2 and TRBJ1-2; D is uncertain. CDR1 and CDR2 from the germline V gene are LGHNA and YNFKEQ. The CDR3 has 15 amino acids. V was pared by 1 base and J by 1 base, with 10 bases between. The CDR3 sequence: CASSQVGSGNYGYTF. CDR3 DNA: TGTGCCAGCAGCCAAGTTGGTTCGGGTAACTATGGCTACACCTTC.

CDR3 amino acids: CASSRDRDSNTGELFF. Here the CDR3 DNA reads TGTGCCAGCAGCCGGGACAGGGATTCGAACACCGGGGAGCTGTTTTTT. The chain links TRBV3-1 (or the pseudogene TRBV3-2) to TRBJ2-2; TRBD1 matches 9 bases. In germline, CDR1 is LGHDT, CDR2 YNNKEL (reference sequence). This CDR3 has 16 amino acids. The V segment lost 4 bases and the J segment 0 bases; nucleotides outside the gene matches: 3.

The chain employs TRBV7-2 and TRBJ2-1, with D maybe TRBD2 (6 bases). Trimming took 0 bases from V and 10 from J, leaving 22 bases between them. The CDR3 has 17 residues. In germline, CDR1 is SGHTA, CDR2 FQGNSA. In DNA form, the CDR3 reads TGTGCCAGCAGCTTAGCGAGAGGGCGGACTGGAAGCGGGGAGCAGTTCTTC. It codes for CASSLARGRTGSGEQFF.

This clone appeared a single time. This chain connects TRBV28 to TRBJ1-4, with D possibly being TRBD1 (5 bases). This CDR3 is 16 amino acids long. Germline CDR1 MDHEN, CDR2 SYDVKM. V lost 3 bases and J lost 0, with 11 bases in between. The CDR3 sequence: CASSFQGDSTNEKLFF. In nucleotides, the CDR3 is TGTGCCAGCAGTTTTCAAGGGGATTCAACTAATGAAAAACTGTTTTTT.

This chain links TRBV27 with TRBJ2-1; 11 bases are shared with TRBD2. This CDR3 contains 15 residues. J lost 6 bases, V lost 7 bases, and 8 bases had no gene match. The V gene's germline CDR1 is MNHEY and CDR2 SMNVEV (reference sequence). The CDR3 loop is CASTPGTSGVNEQFF. DNA for the CDR3: TGTGCCAGCACCCCCGGGACTAGCGGCGTCAATGAGCAGTTCTTC.

The gene calls are TRBV28 and TRBJ1-5; 7 bases match TRBD1. This CDR3 is built from 15 residues. Looked up from germline, CDR1 is MDHEN and CDR2 is SYDVKM. After removal of 6 bases from V and 3 bases from J, the junction contained 8 bases not matched to a gene. The CDR3 nucleotides read TGTGCCAGCAGACCGGGACAGCTTTCCAATCAGCCCCAGCATTTT. This sequence encodes CASRPGQLSNQPQHF.

The chain recombines TRBV25-1 with TRBJ2-7, with D uncertain. The CDR3 runs to 13 residues. Germline-derived CDR1 and CDR2 are MGHDK and SYGVNS. The ends were cut back, 1 base at V and 5 bases at J, with 9 bases in the middle. CDR3 sequence: CASSEFPDNEQYF. CDR3 nucleotide sequence: TGTGCCAGCAGTGAATTCCCCGACAACGAGCAGTACTTC.